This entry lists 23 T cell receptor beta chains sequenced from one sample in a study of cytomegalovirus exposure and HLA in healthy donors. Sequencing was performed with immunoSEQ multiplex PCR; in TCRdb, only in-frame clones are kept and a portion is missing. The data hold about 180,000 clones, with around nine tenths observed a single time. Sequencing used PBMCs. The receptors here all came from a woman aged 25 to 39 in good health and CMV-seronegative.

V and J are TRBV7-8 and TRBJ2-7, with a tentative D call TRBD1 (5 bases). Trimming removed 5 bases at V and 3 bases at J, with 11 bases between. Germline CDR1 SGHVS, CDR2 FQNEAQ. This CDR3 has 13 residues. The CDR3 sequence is CASSIRQIYEQYF. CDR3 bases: TGTGCCAGCAGCATCAGACAGATCTACGAGCAGTACTTC.

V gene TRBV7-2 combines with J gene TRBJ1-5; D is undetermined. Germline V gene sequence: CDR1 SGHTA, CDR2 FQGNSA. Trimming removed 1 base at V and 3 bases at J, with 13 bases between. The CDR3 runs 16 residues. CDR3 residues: CASSLVGGRDNQPQHF. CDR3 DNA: TGTGCCAGCAGCTTAGTCGGCGGCAGAGACAATCAGCCCCAGCATTTT.

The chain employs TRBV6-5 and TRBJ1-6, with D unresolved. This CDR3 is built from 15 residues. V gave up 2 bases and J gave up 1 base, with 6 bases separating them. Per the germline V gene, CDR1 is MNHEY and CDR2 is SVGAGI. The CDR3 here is CASSYDASYNSPLHF. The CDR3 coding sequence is TGTGCCAGCAGTTACGATGCGTCCTATAATTCACCCCTCCACTTT.

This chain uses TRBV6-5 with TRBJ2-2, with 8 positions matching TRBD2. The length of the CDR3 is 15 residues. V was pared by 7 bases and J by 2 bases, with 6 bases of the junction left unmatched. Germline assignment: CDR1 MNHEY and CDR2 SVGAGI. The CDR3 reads CASTRGGRNTGELFF. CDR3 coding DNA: TGTGCCAGCACCCGCGGGGGGCGCAACACCGGGGAGCTGTTTTTT.

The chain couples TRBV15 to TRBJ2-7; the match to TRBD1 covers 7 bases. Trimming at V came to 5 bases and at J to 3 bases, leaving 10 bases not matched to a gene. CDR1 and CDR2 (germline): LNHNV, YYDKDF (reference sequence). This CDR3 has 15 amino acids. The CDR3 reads CATSRTGQPHYEQYF. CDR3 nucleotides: TGTGCCACCAGCCGGACAGGACAGCCTCACTACGAGCAGTACTTC.

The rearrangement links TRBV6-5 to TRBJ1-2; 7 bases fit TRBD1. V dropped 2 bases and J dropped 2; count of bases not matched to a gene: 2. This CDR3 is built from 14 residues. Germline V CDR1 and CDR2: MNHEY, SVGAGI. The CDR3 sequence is CASSYGGQNYGYTF. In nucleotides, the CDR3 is TGTGCCAGCAGTTACGGGGGACAGAACTATGGCTACACCTTC.

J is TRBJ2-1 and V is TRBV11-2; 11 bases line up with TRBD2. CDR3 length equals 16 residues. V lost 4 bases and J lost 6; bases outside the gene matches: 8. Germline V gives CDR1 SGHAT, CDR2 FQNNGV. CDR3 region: CASSSGTSGRTNEQFF. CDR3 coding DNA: TGTGCCAGCAGCTCCGGGACTAGCGGACGGACCAATGAGCAGTTCTTC. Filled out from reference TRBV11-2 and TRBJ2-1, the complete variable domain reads EAGVAQSPRYKIIEKRQSVAFWCNPISGHATLYWYQQILGQGPKLLIQFQNNGVVDDSQLPKDRFSAERLKGVDSTLKIQPAKLEDSAVYLCASSSGTSGRTNEQFFGPGTRLTVL.

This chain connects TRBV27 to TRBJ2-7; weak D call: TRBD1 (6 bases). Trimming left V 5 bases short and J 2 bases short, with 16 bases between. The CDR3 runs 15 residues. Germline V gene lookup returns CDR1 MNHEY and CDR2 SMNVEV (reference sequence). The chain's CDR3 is CASSPQGSPTYEQYF. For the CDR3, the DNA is TGTGCCAGCAGTCCCCAGGGGTCCCCTACCTACGAGCAGTACTTC.

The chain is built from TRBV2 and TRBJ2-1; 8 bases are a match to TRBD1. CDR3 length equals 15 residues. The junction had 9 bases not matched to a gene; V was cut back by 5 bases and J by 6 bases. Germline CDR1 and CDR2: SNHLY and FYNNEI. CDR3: CASSKDRGQFNEQFF. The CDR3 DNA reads TGTGCCAGCAGTAAAGACAGGGGTCAGTTCAATGAGCAGTTCTTC.

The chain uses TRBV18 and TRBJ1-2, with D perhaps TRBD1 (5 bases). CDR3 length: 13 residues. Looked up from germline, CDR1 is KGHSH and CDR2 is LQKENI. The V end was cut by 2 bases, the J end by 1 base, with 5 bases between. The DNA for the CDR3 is TGTGCCAGCTCACCAGACAGTAACTATGGCTACACCTTC. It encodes CASSPDSNYGYTF. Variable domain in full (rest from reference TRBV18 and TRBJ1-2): NAGVMQNPRHLVRRRGQEARLRCSPMKGHSHVYWYRQLPEEGLKFMVYLQKENIIDESGMPKERFSAEFPKEGPSILRIQQVVRGDSAAYFCASSPDSNYGYTFGSGTRLTVV.

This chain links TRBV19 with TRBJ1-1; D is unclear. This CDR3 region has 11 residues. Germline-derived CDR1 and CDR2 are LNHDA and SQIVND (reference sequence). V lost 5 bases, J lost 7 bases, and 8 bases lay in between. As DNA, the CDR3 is TGTGCCAGTAGTCTGGGGAGTGAAGCTTTCTTT. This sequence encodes CASSLGSEAFF.

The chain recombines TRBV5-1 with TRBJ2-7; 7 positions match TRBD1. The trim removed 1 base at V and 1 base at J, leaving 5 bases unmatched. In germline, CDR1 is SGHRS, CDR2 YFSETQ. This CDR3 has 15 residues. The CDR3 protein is CASSLTRQGSYEQYF. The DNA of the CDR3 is TGCGCCAGCAGCTTGACCCGACAGGGATCCTACGAGCAGTACTTC.

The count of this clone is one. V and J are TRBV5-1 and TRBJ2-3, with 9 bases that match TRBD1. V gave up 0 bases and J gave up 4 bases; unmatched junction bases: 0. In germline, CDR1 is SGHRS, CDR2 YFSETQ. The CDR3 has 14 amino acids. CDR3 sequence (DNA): TGCGCCAGCAGCTTGGGACAGGGGGCAGATACGCAGTATTTT. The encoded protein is CASSLGQGADTQYF.

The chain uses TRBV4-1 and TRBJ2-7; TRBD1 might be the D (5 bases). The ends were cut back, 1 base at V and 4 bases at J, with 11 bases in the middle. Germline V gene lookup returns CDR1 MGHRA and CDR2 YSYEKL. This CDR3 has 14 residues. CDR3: CASSQVPGMYEQYF. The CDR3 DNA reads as TGCGCCAGCAGCCAAGTACCAGGGATGTACGAGCAGTACTTC.

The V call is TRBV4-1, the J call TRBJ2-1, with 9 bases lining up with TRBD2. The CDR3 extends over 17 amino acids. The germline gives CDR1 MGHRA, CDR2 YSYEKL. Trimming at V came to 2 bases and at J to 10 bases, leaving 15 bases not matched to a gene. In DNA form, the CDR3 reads TGCGCCAGCAGCCAAAATAGTGCCAGCGGGGGGCCCTGGGAGCAGTTCTTC. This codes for CASSQNSASGGPWEQFF.

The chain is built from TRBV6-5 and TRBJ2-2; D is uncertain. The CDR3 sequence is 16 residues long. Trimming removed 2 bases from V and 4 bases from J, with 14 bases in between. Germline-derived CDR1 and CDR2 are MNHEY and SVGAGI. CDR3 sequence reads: CASSYGHFWVTGELFF. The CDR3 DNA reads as TGTGCCAGCAGTTACGGGCACTTTTGGGTCACCGGGGAGCTGTTTTTT.

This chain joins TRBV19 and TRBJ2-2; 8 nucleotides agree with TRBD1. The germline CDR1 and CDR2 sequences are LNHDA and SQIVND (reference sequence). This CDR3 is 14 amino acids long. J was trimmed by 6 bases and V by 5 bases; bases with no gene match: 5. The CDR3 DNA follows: TGTGCCAGTAGTTACGGACAGGGACCCGGGGAGCTGTTTTTT. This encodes CASSYGQGPGELFF.

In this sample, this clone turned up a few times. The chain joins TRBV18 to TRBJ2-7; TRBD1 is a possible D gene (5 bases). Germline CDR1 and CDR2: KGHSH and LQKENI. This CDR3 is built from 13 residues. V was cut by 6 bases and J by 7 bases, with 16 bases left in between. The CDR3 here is CASSPDSSREQYF. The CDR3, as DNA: TGTGCCAGCTCGCCAGACAGCTCGAGGGAGCAGTACTTC.

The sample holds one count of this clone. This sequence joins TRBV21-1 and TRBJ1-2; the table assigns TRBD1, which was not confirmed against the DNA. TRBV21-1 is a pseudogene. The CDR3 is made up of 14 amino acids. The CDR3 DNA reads TGTGCCAGCAGCAACCCAGGGCCCGGGTATGGCTACACCTTC. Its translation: CASSNPGPGYGYTF.

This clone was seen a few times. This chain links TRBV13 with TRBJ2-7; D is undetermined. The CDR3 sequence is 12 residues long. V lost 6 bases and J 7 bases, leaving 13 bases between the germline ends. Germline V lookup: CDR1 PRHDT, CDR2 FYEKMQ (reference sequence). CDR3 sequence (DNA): TGTGCCAGCAGTTTACCCAAACGGGAGCAGTACTTC. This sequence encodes CASSLPKREQYF.

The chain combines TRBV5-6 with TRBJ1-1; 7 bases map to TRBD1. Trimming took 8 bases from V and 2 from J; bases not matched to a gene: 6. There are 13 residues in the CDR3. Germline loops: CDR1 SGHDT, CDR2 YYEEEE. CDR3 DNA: TGTGCCAGTGAGGGACAGCTCAACACTGAAGCTTTCTTT. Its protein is CASEGQLNTEAFF.

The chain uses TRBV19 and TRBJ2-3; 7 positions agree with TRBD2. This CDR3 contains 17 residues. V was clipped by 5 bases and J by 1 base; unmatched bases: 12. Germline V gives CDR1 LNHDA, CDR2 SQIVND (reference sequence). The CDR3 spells CASSPRLPAGRTDTQYF. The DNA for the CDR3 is TGTGCCAGTAGTCCCCGATTGCCAGCGGGGCGCACAGATACGCAGTATTTT.

CDR3 loop: CSVYLGGTIYF. The CDR3 DNA reads TGCAGCGTATACCTGGGGGGAACCATATATTTT. This sequence joins TRBV29-1 and TRBJ1-3, with D possibly being TRBD1 (5 bases). There are 11 residues in the CDR3. The germline V and J ends were trimmed by 6 bases and 10 bases, with 13 bases remaining between them. CDR1 SQVTM and CDR2 ANQGSEA come from the germline V gene.